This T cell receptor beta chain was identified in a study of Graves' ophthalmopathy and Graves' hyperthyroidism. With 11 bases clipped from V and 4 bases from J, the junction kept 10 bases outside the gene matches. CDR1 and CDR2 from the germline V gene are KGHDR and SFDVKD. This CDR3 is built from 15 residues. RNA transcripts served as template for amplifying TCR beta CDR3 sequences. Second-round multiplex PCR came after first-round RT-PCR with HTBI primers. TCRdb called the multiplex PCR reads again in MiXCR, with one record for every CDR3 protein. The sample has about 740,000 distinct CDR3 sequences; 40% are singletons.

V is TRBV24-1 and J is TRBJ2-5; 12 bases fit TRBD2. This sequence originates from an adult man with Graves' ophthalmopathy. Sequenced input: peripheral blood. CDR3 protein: CASSAQTSGGETQYF. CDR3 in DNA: TGTGCCAGCAGCGCACAGACTAGCGGGGGAGAGACCCAGTACTTC.